What follows are 3 T cell receptor beta chains derived from one specimen sequenced in a study of spatial heterogeneity in lung cancer. Time point given: sample taken at primary tumor resection. MiXCR, run by TCRdb on the 5' RACE reads, gives a single entry per CDR3 protein. This sample has 1,500 to 2,000 distinct CDR3 sequences; 10% to 15% occur once, and the top ten carry 15% to 20%. The material was normal lung tissue next to the tumor, obtained at surgery. These TCRs come from a male donor with early-stage non-small cell lung cancer.

Within the sample, this clonotype is medium-sized (0.01 to 0.1%). The chain couples TRBV20-1 to TRBJ2-5; 7 bases agree with TRBD1. The CDR3 length is 14 residues. Germline CDR1 and CDR2: DFQATT and SNEGSKA (reference sequence). Trimming removed 2 bases from V and 1 base from J; junction bases left unmatched: 4. The CDR3 reads CSARTRDSQETQYF. In nucleotides, the CDR3 is TGCAGTGCTAGAACCCGGGACAGCCAAGAGACCCAGTACTTC.

The sample holds many counts of this clonotype. The V gene is TRBV11-1, the J gene TRBJ1-2; the D is unclear. Germline loops: CDR1 SGHAT, CDR2 FQDESV (reference sequence). V lost 5 bases, J lost 6 bases, and 13 bases lay in between. The CDR3 has 13 residues. The CDR3 here is CASSPTFRDGYTF. CDR3 bases: TGTGCCAGCAGCCCAACCTTCAGAGATGGCTACACCTTC.

This clonotype is categorized as large. The chain carries TRBV23-1 and TRBJ2-1; 7 positions agree with TRBD1. TRBV23-1 is identified as an open reading frame with a role that is uncertain. Trimming removed 5 bases from V and 9 bases from J; junction bases left unmatched: 25. CDR3 length: 19 residues. CDR3: CASSSLDYPQGELDREQFF. DNA of the CDR3: TGCGCCAGCAGTTCCCTCGATTATCCCCAGGGGGAGTTGGACCGTGAGCAGTTCTTC.